The clone carrying this T cell receptor beta chain appeared a few times. What it binds is unknown. The data belong to a study of T-cell reconstitution after alpha-beta-depleted transplantation in children. The study's findings and limits: The study reportedly traced alpha-beta T cells about two months after transplant to several hundred expanded graft clones. Elevated TCRbeta diversity at day 60 was traced, in some patients, to surviving recipient T cells and thymic progenitors. Counts and diversity of T cells one year after transplant came mostly from newly produced T cells.

Library preparation (for TCRbeta) was performed with unique molecular identifiers. Each CDR3 protein gets one entry after TCRdb re-called the PCR reads with MiXCR. The data hold almost 600,000 distinct CDR3 sequences, with around 27% observed a single time. The receptor's source is a boy under three years old with Wiskott-Aldrich syndrome, due to receive a stem cell transplant. The specimen comprised PBMCs, sampled before TCRalphabeta/CD19-depleted stem cell transplant.

This CDR3 reads CASSSASGVTDTQYF. The CDR3 bases are TGTGCCAGCAGCTCGGCTAGCGGGGTCACAGATACGCAGTATTTT. V gene TRBV7-9 combines with J gene TRBJ2-3, with 9 bases that match TRBD2. The CDR3 runs 15 residues. V was pared by 4 bases and J by 2 bases, with 4 bases of the junction left unmatched. Germline V lookup: CDR1 SEHNR, CDR2 FQNEAQ (reference sequence).